This T cell receptor beta chain was captured in a study of blood T cells in healthy people across ages. This clonotype occurred a few times. This CDR3 has 13 amino acids. Trimming stripped 7 bases from V and 3 bases from J, with 12 bases between. Each sample yielded at least 6 million isolated PBMCs. Then a second PCR, running about 6 to 11 cycles, was carried out with a sample-barcoded 5' primer and a J-beta primer mix. Sequencing recovered at least 2.5 million CDR3-containing paired-end reads from each sample. TCRdb fed the 5' RACE reads into MiXCR, producing one record per CDR3 protein. The sample contains roughly 1.9 million distinct CDR3 sequences, about 39% of which appear only once.

Sequencing input: blood. The chain uses TRBV12-3 or TRBV12-4 and TRBJ2-5, with D possibly being TRBD1 (5 bases). The origin of this receptor is a human donor in good health. CDR3 in DNA: TGTGCCAGCACCTTAGGCAGGGAAGAGACCCAGTACTTC. This gives the protein CASTLGREETQYF.